What follows are 9 T cell receptor beta chains derived from one specimen sequenced in a study of control samples from healthy donors and cancer patients. Sequenced by immunoSEQ multiplex PCR; TCRdb stores in-frame clones only, minus some. There are roughly 220,000 clones in the sample; roughly 94% occur only once, and approximately 1.5% lies in the top ten. Material: blood. The receptor set was obtained from a man aged 45-65 years in good health.

This clone was seen a single time. The V gene is TRBV5-1, the J gene TRBJ2-2, with 9 positions matching TRBD1. V lost 4 bases to trimming and J lost 4 bases; unmatched junction nucleotides: 2. This CDR3 region has 14 residues. Germline lookup yields CDR1 SGHRS and CDR2 YFSETQ. CDR3 protein: CASSLGQGTGELFF. The CDR3 DNA sequence: TGCGCCAGCAGCCTGGGACAGGGCACCGGGGAGCTGTTTTTT.

The V gene is TRBV28, the J gene TRBJ2-7; tentatively, D is TRBD1 (6 bases). This CDR3 contains 13 residues. V was pared by 1 base and J by 8 bases, with 12 bases between. CDR1 is MDHEN and CDR2 is SYDVKM in the germline V gene. In nucleotides, the CDR3 is TGTGCCAGCAGTTTATCCAGGGGTTGGAAGCAGTACTTC. This encodes CASSLSRGWKQYF.

This chain joins TRBV5-1 and TRBJ2-5; 7 nucleotides agree with TRBD1. This CDR3 region has 13 residues. Germline loops: CDR1 SGHRS, CDR2 YFSETQ. V trimming: 5 bases; J trimming: 2 bases; junction bases outside the gene matches: 3. The CDR3 DNA follows: TGCGCCAGCAGTGGACAGGAGCAAGAGACCCAGTACTTC. Amino acid sequence: CASSGQEQETQYF.

The CDR3 DNA is TGTGCCAGCAGCTTAGCCCGAACGAGGACTGAAGCTTTCTTT. Residues: CASSLARTRTEAFF. The V gene is TRBV7-9, the J gene TRBJ1-1; no firm D call. Germline CDR1 is SEHNR and CDR2 is FQNEAQ (reference sequence). CDR3 length: 14 residues. V gave up 0 bases and J gave up 5 bases, with 10 bases separating them. Full variable domain (remainder filled in from reference TRBV7-9 and TRBJ1-1): DTGVSQNPRHKITKRGQNVTFRCDPISEHNRLYWYRQTLGQGPEFLTYFQNEAQLEKSRLLSDRFSAERPKGSFSTLEIQRTEQGDSAMYLCASSLARTRTEAFFGQGTRLTVV.

The V and J genes are TRBV19 and TRBJ1-4; 7 bases align to TRBD1. Germline loops: CDR1 LNHDA, CDR2 SQIVND (reference sequence). The CDR3 contains 15 residues. V shed 4 bases and J 4 bases; nucleotides not matched to a gene: 6. CDR3 DNA sequence: TGTGCCAGTAGTAGACAGACAGGGCGTAATGAAAAACTGTTTTTT. It yields the protein CASSRQTGRNEKLFF.

J is TRBJ1-6 and V is TRBV6-6; D ambiguous. The V gene's germline CDR1 is MNHNY and CDR2 SVGAGI (reference sequence). The CDR3 spans 14 residues. The V and J ends lost 6 bases and 2 bases respectively, with 8 bases between them. DNA for the CDR3: TGTGCCAGCAGGAGGATGGCCTATAATTCACCCCTCCACTTT. Translation gives CASRRMAYNSPLHF.

To note about this clone: Within the sample, other DNA sequences also encode this same CDR3. V and J are TRBV6-5 and TRBJ2-5, with 15 bases aligning to TRBD2. Losses at the gene ends were 4 bases for V and 2 bases for J; bases not matched to a gene: 2. Germline V gives CDR1 MNHEY, CDR2 SVGAGI. The CDR3 is 16 amino acids. DNA for the CDR3: TGTGCCAGCAGTTCCGGACTAGCGGGGGGGCAAGAGACCCAGTACTTC. This translates into CASSSGLAGGQETQYF.

This chain uses TRBV11-2 with TRBJ1-2, with D uncertain. The V gene's germline CDR1 is SGHAT and CDR2 FQNNGV. CDR3 length: 16 amino acids. V lost 2 bases to trimming and J lost 4 bases, with 17 bases between them. The DNA for the CDR3 is TGTGCCAGCAGCTTAAGTCTCCTGGCAGGTACCTATGGCTACACCTTC. It specifies CASSLSLLAGTYGYTF.

DNA for the CDR3: TGTGCCACCAGCATTCCGGGACAGGGCCCCAATGAGCAGTTCTTC. Translation gives CATSIPGQGPNEQFF. The V gene is TRBV15, the J gene TRBJ2-1; 9 positions agree with TRBD1. J was trimmed by 6 bases and V by 4 bases; bases with no gene match: 7. This CDR3 contains 15 residues. The germline CDR1 and CDR2 sequences are LNHNV and YYDKDF (reference sequence).